Listed below are T cell receptor beta chains from one sample, sequenced in a study of cytomegalovirus exposure and HLA in healthy donors. Clones were read by immunoSEQ multiplex PCR, and TCRdb kept only the in-frame ones, dropping some. The table includes 170,000 or so clones, roughly four fifths detected once. Material for sequencing was PBMCs. These receptors originate from a woman in her 30s in good health and CMV-seronegative. CDR3s include the opening cysteine and the closing phenylalanine or tryptophan. A D gene is named only where the DNA matches it firmly. Expanded clones get a size class; other rows say once, few or many, or leave the size out.

J: TRBJ2-2
size: .
V: TRBV6-1
D: .
DNA: TGTGCCAGCAGTGAACAGGGCACCGGGGAGCTGTTTTTT
CDR3: CASSEQGTGELFF

J: TRBJ2-7
size: few
V: TRBV5-1
D: .
DNA: TGCGCCAGCAGCTTGGGTAGTTCGAACCACGAGCAGTACTTC
CDR3: CASSLGSSNHEQYF

J: TRBJ1-4
size: .
V: TRBV19
D: TRBD1
DNA: TGTGCCACCCACAGGGGGCCTGGCGAAAAACTGTTTTTT
CDR3: CATHRGPGEKLFF

J: TRBJ1-2
size: .
V: TRBV6-5
D: TRBD1
DNA: TGTGCCAGCAGTTACTCTGGACAGGGGATATATGGCTACACCTTC
CDR3: CASSYSGQGIYGYTF

J: TRBJ2-5
size: .
V: TRBV5-4
D: .
DNA: TGTGCCAGCAGCACACAGGGTCGTCGGGAGACCCAGTACTTC
CDR3: CASSTQGRRETQYF

J: TRBJ2-1
size: .
V: TRBV5-1
D: TRBD1
DNA: TGCGCCAGCAGCCTAATTCGACAGGGTGGTAACAATGAGCAGTTCTTC
CDR3: CASSLIRQGGNNEQFF

J: TRBJ1-2
size: .
V: TRBV14
D: .
DNA: TGTGCCAGCAGCCAAGGACGTTACGGGAGTCGTGCTATGGCTACCTTC
CDR3: CASSQGRYGSRAMATF

J: TRBJ2-3
size: .
V: TRBV9
D: .
DNA: TGTGCCAGCAACTCAGGTCGCACAGATACGCAGTATTTT
CDR3: CASNSGRTDTQYF

J: TRBJ2-1
size: .
V: TRBV30
D: TRBD1
DNA: TGTGCCTTGGACAGGGTCAATGAGCAGTTCTTC
CDR3: CALDRVNEQFF

J: TRBJ1-1
size: .
V: TRBV18
D: TRBD1
DNA: TGTGCCAGCTCACTAAGGGGGCAGAGTGAAGCTTTCTTT
CDR3: CASSLRGQSEAFF

J: TRBJ1-5
size: .
V: TRBV15
D: TRBD1
DNA: TGTGCCACCAGCAGGGACAGGGCCAATCAGCCCCAGCATTTT
CDR3: CATSRDRANQPQHF

J: TRBJ1-4
size: .
V: TRBV9
D: TRBD1
DNA: TGTGCCAGCAGCGGACACGGACAGGGTAGCGAAAAACTGTTTTTT
CDR3: CASSGHGQGSEKLFF

J: TRBJ2-3
size: .
V: TRBV28
D: .
DNA: TGTGCCAGCAGTTTCCCGGGGAGCCTAACAGATACGCAGTATTTT
CDR3: CASSFPGSLTDTQYF

J: TRBJ1-2
size: .
V: TRBV29-1
D: .
DNA: TGCAGCGTTGCAGGTTCAGAAAGCAATGGCTACACCTTC
CDR3: CSVAGSESNGYTF

J: TRBJ2-7
size: .
V: TRBV5-5
D: .
DNA: TGTGCCAGCAGCTTGGGTCTGGGCAGGGAAGGTCTCCACGAGCAGTACTTC
CDR3: CASSLGLGREGLHEQYF

J: TRBJ2-2
size: .
V: TRBV15
D: .
DNA: TGTGCCACCAGCAGAGTATTCGGGGAGCTGTTTTTT
CDR3: CATSRVFGELFF

J: TRBJ2-2
size: .
V: TRBV28
D: TRBD1
DNA: TGTGCCAGCAGTTCGACCCGTGACAGGGCCACCGGGGAGCTGTTTTTT
CDR3: CASSSTRDRATGELFF

J: TRBJ2-2
size: .
V: TRBV7-6
D: .
DNA: TGTGCCAGCAGCTTAGGACACCCCGTGGCCGGGGAGCTGTTTTTT
CDR3: CASSLGHPVAGELFF

J: TRBJ1-4
size: .
V: TRBV7-8
D: TRBD1
DNA: TGTGCCAGCAGCATCAAACAGGGGAGGCATGAAAAACTGTTTTTT
CDR3: CASSIKQGRHEKLFF

J: TRBJ2-7
size: .
V: TRBV11-1
D: .
DNA: TGTGCCAGCAGCCCGATGATCGGGGATTACGAGCAGTACTTC
CDR3: CASSPMIGDYEQYF

J: TRBJ2-4
size: .
V: TRBV5-4
D: .
DNA: TGTGCCAGCAGAGAGTATAGCGGAGAAAACATTCAGTACTTC
CDR3: CASREYSGENIQYF

J: TRBJ2-7
size: .
V: TRBV5-5
D: TRBD2
DNA: TGTGCCAGCAGCTTGGGGCGTCTAGCGGGAGGCCACGAGCAGTACTTC
CDR3: CASSLGRLAGGHEQYF

J: TRBJ2-5
size: .
V: TRBV4-1
D: TRBD2
DNA: TGCGCCAGCAGCCAAGGGACTAGCGACGAGACCCAGTACTTC
CDR3: CASSQGTSDETQYF

J: TRBJ2-1
size: .
V: TRBV19
D: TRBD1
DNA: TGTGCCAGTAGTATGGGACAGGGGAAGGGCCGGAATGAGCAGTTCTTC
CDR3: CASSMGQGKGRNEQFF

J: TRBJ1-6
size: .
V: TRBV10-1
D: TRBD1
DNA: TGCGCCAGGGCGGGACAGTGCCTTGGACCCCTCCACTTT
CDR3: CARAGQCLGPLHF

J: TRBJ2-3
size: once
V: TRBV7-6
D: TRBD1
DNA: TGTGCCAGCAGCAACAGGGGAGATACGCAGTATTTT
CDR3: CASSNRGDTQYF

J: TRBJ2-1
size: .
V: TRBV30
D: .
DNA: TGTGCCTGGAGTCCCCTCCCGAGCGGGAATGAGCAGTTCTTC
CDR3: CAWSPLPSGNEQFF

J: TRBJ2-1
size: few
V: TRBV28
D: TRBD2
DNA: TGTGCCAGCAGTTTGGCGGGAGGGTACAATGAGCAGTTCTTC
CDR3: CASSLAGGYNEQFF

J: TRBJ2-3
size: .
V: TRBV30
D: TRBD2
DNA: TGTGCCTGGCAGACTAGCGGCACAGATACGCAGTATTTT
CDR3: CAWQTSGTDTQYF

J: TRBJ2-5
size: .
V: TRBV7-2
D: TRBD1
DNA: TGTGCCAGCAGCTTCCCGGGACAGGGAATACAAGAGACCCAGTACTTC
CDR3: CASSFPGQGIQETQYF

J: TRBJ2-7
size: .
V: TRBV6-6
D: TRBD2
DNA: TGTGCCAGCAGTTACTCCGCAGGGCGGGAGAGGCGCGAGCAGTACTTC
CDR3: CASSYSAGRERREQYF

J: TRBJ1-2
size: .
V: TRBV5-1
D: .
DNA: TGCGCCAGCAGCTTGGACCCAAGCACCAAGTCATACTATGGCTACACCTTC
CDR3: CASSLDPSTKSYYGYTF

J: TRBJ2-2
size: once
V: TRBV18
D: TRBD2
DNA: TGTGCCAGCTCACCAACAGGGACTAGTTCGTCCGGGGAGCTGTTTTTT
CDR3: CASSPTGTSSSGELFF

J: TRBJ2-1
size: .
V: TRBV5-4
D: TRBD1
DNA: TGTGCCAGCAGCCCAGGGGGAGACTCCTACAATGAGCAGTTCTTC
CDR3: CASSPGGDSYNEQFF

J: TRBJ2-1
size: .
V: TRBV7-9
D: TRBD1
DNA: TGTGCCAGCAGCCTCGTGTTTGGACAGGGGTACAATGAGCAGTTCTTC
CDR3: CASSLVFGQGYNEQFF

J: TRBJ1-2
size: few
V: TRBV28
D: .
DNA: TGTGCCAGCGGGAGGATCTATGGCTACACCTTC
CDR3: CASGRIYGYTF

J: TRBJ2-7
size: .
V: TRBV6-6
D: .
DNA: TGTGCCAGCAGCCCCCGAACTAGCATATACGAGCAGTACTTC
CDR3: CASSPRTSIYEQYF

J: TRBJ1-3
size: .
V: TRBV7-2
D: TRBD1
DNA: TGTGCCAGCAGAAGGACAGGGGAAGGAAACACCATATATTTT
CDR3: CASRRTGEGNTIYF

J: TRBJ1-2
size: .
V: TRBV6-6
D: TRBD1
DNA: TGTGCCAGCAGTTACTCTCGGACAGGGTACGGCTACACCTTC
CDR3: CASSYSRTGYGYTF

J: TRBJ1-2
size: .
V: TRBV30
D: TRBD1
DNA: TGTGCCTGGAGCCGGGACAGGCCCTATGGCTACACCTTC
CDR3: CAWSRDRPYGYTF

J: TRBJ2-2
size: few
V: TRBV27
D: .
DNA: TGTGCCAGCAGTCCTCCCCCGGGCAGCGGCACGAACACCGGGGAGCTGTTTTTT
CDR3: CASSPPPGSGTNTGELFF

J: TRBJ2-7
size: .
V: TRBV5-1
D: TRBD2
DNA: TGCGCCAGCGCCACTAGCGGGGGATCCTACGAGCAGTACTTC
CDR3: CASATSGGSYEQYF

J: TRBJ2-3
size: .
V: TRBV7-6
D: TRBD1
DNA: TGTGCCAGCAGCTCCGACAGGGCAGATACGCAGTATTTT
CDR3: CASSSDRADTQYF

J: TRBJ1-1
size: .
V: TRBV28
D: TRBD1
DNA: TGTGCCAGCTCTACACAGGGGGCGAGGAACACTGAAGCTTTCTTT
CDR3: CASSTQGARNTEAFF

J: TRBJ2-1
size: .
V: TRBV5-1
D: TRBD2
DNA: TGCGCCAGCAGCTCAGAGCGGGGGCCCGCTTTTGTGGATGAGCAGTTCTTC
CDR3: CASSSERGPAFVDEQFF

J: TRBJ2-1
size: .
V: TRBV19
D: TRBD2
DNA: TGTGCCAGTAGTATACGGCGGGGGGGGACCAATGAGCAGTTCTTC
CDR3: CASSIRRGGTNEQFF

J: TRBJ2-1
size: .
V: TRBV27
D: TRBD2
DNA: TGTGCCAGCAACCCCTCGGGGACTAGTCACTACAATGAGCAGTTCTTC
CDR3: CASNPSGTSHYNEQFF

J: TRBJ1-5
size: .
V: TRBV4-1
D: .
DNA: TGCGCCAGCAGCCAAGATCGGGGGGGATGGCAGCCCCAGCATTTT
CDR3: CASSQDRGGWQPQHF

J: TRBJ1-1
size: .
V: TRBV5-5
D: .
DNA: TGTGCCAGCAGCTTGGGGCTCGCAGGGGAAGTCACTGAAGCTTTCTTT
CDR3: CASSLGLAGEVTEAFF

J: TRBJ2-7
size: .
V: TRBV4-1
D: .
DNA: TGCGCCAGCAGCCAATCCGGGGTCACAGGGACCTACGAGCAGTACTTC
CDR3: CASSQSGVTGTYEQYF

J: TRBJ1-4
size: .
V: TRBV28
D: .
DNA: TGTGCCAGCAGTTCGTCGAGTGGAACTAATGAAAAACTGTTTTTT
CDR3: CASSSSSGTNEKLFF

J: TRBJ2-7
size: .
V: TRBV21-1
D: .
DNA: TGTGCCAGCAGCAGGGGACTCGAGTTCTACGAGCAGTACTTC
CDR3: CASSRGLEFYEQYF

J: TRBJ1-6
size: .
V: TRBV6-5
D: TRBD1
DNA: TGTGCCAGCAGTTCATGGACAGGGGGCGAAAATTCACCCCTCCACTTT
CDR3: CASSSWTGGENSPLHF

J: TRBJ2-5
size: .
V: TRBV5-1
D: TRBD2
DNA: TGCGCCAGCAGCCCGGGACTAGCGGGGGGAAGGGAGACCCAGTACTTC
CDR3: CASSPGLAGGRETQYF

J: TRBJ2-1
size: .
V: TRBV11-3
D: .
DNA: TGTGCCAGCAGCCCACCGGGACTTATGAACAATGAGCAGTTCTTC
CDR3: CASSPPGLMNNEQFF

J: TRBJ1-4
size: .
V: TRBV30
D: TRBD1
DNA: TGTGCCTGGCAGGGGGGAGAAAAACTGTTTTTT
CDR3: CAWQGGEKLFF

J: TRBJ2-5
size: .
V: TRBV7-2
D: .
DNA: TGTGCCAGCAGCTTAGCGTTTGAGTGGGAGACCCAGTACTTC
CDR3: CASSLAFEWETQYF

J: TRBJ1-5
size: .
V: TRBV28
D: .
DNA: TGTGCCAGCAGTTTAACGGTAGGAGGGGCCAGCAATCAGCCCCAGCATTTT
CDR3: CASSLTVGGASNQPQHF